The text below deals with one T cell receptor beta chain. These data originate in a study of blood T cell repertoires in COVID-19. Per the study methods: Reference gene primer amplification gave nucleated cell count estimates. Using immunoSEQ multiplex PCR, the repertoire was profiled, and TCRdb retains in-frame clones only, with some absent. V, J and clone size are taken as reported in that table, and D and trimming were inferred from the DNA itself. The sample lists about 120,000 clones, over 80% occurring once. The germline CDR1 and CDR2 sequences are MNHEY and SMNVEV (reference sequence). The V gene end was trimmed by 5 bases and the J gene end by 7 bases; junction bases not matched to a gene: 8. This CDR3 has 15 residues. In assigning cohorts, the study relied on participant-reported clinical history. Among Cohort 3 donors, those recovered had two negative PCRs, clearance, or symptom resolution.

The clonotype was recovered from a young woman who had recovered from COVID-19. The chain links TRBV27 to TRBJ2-1; TRBD2 aligns across 10 bases. The sample consisted of PBMCs or T cells enriched from blood (not recorded which). This chain's CDR3 is CASSPGLAVGNEQFF. CDR3 nucleotide sequence: TGTGCCAGCAGTCCCGGACTAGCGGTGGGGAATGAGCAGTTCTTC.